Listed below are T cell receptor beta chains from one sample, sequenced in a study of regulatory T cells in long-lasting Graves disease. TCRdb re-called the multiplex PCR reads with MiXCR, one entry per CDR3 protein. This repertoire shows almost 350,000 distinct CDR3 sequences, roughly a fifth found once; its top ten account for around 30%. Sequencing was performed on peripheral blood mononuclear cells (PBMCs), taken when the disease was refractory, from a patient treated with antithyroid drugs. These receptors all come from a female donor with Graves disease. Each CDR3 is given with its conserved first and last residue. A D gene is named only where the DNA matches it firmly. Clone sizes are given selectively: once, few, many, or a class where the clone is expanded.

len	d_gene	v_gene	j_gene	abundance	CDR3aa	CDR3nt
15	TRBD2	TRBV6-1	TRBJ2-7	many	CASRRQGTSGGEQYF	TGTGCCAGCAGACGCCAAGGGACTAGCGGGGGCGAGCAGTACTTC
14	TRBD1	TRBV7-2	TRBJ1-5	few	CASSVDRGNQPQHF	TGTGCCAGCAGCGTCGACAGGGGCAATCAGCCCCAGCATTTT
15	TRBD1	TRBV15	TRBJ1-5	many	CATSSNPGGFQPQHF	TGTGCCACCAGCAGTAACCCAGGGGGCTTTCAGCCCCAGCATTTT
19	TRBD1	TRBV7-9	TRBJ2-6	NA	CASSFPGTDPSSGANVLTF	TGTGCCAGCAGCTTTCCCGGGACAGACCCCTCCTCTGGGGCCAACGTCCTGACTTTC
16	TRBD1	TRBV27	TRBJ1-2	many	CASSSVGQGADYGYTF	TGTGCCAGCAGTTCCGTCGGACAGGGGGCCGACTATGGCTACACCTTC
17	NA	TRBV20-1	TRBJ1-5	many	CSARDHWVGSGNQPQHF	TGCAGTGCTAGAGATCATTGGGTGGGGAGTGGCAATCAGCCCCAGCATTTT
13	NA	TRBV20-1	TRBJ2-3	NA	CSARQKSTDTQYF	TGCAGTGCTAGGCAAAAAAGCACAGATACGCAGTATTTT
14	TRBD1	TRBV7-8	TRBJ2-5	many	CASSYRQGRMTQYF	TGTGCCAGCAGCTACAGACAGGGACGGATGACCCAGTACTTC
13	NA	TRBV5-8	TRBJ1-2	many	CASSDSWNYGYTF	TGTGCCAGCAGCGACAGCTGGAACTATGGCTACACCTTC
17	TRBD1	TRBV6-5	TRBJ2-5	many	CASSYLADRPDQETQYF	TGTGCCAGCAGTTACTTGGCGGACAGGCCCGACCAAGAGACCCAGTACTTC
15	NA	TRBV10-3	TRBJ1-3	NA	CAISESIDSGNTIYF	TGTGCCATCAGTGAGTCGATAGACTCTGGAAACACCATATATTTT
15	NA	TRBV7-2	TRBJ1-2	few	CASNLPGGTNYGYTF	TGTGCCAGCAACTTACCTGGAGGGACTAACTATGGCTACACCTTC
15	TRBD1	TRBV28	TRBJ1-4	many	CASSPPGTGDEKLFF	TGTGCCAGCAGCCCCCCCGGGACAGGGGACGAAAAACTGTTTTTT
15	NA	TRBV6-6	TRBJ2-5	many	CASSYSGGPQETQYF	TGTGCCAGCAGTTACTCGGGGGGCCCCCAAGAGACCCAGTACTTC
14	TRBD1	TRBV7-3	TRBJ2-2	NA	CASRGTGNTGELFF	TGTGCCAGCAGGGGGACAGGGAACACCGGGGAGCTGTTTTTT
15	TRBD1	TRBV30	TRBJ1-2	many	CAWSASRGRAYGYTF	TGTGCCTGGAGCGCGTCAAGGGGGCGCGCCTATGGCTACACCTTC
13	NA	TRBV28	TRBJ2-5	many	CASSRDYQETQYF	TGTGCCAGCAGCCGGGACTACCAAGAGACCCAGTACTTC
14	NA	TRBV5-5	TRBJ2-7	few	CASSQSTGAYEQYF	TGTGCCAGCAGCCAAAGCACCGGGGCGTACGAGCAGTACTTC
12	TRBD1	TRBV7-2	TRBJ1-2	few	CASSQTGGGYTF	TGTGCCAGCAGCCAGACAGGGGGTGGCTACACCTTC